This TCR beta chain was observed in a study of blood T cell repertoires in COVID-19. Study-level information: Sites in the United States, Italy and Spain provided acute and convalescent COVID-19 samples. Sources were T cells, B-cell-depleted T cells, or PBMCs; the material itself was cDNA or gDNA.

The CDR3 is made up of 14 amino acids. CDR1 and CDR2 from the germline V gene are LNHDA and SQIVND (reference sequence). V was cut by 5 bases and J by 5 bases, with 15 bases left in between. Profiled with immunoSEQ multiplex PCR; TCRdb holds only in-frame clones, not every one. The repertoire holds fewer than 250,000 clones, with roughly four fifths as singletons. This clonotype was obtained from a woman between 40 and 50 years old with active or convalescent COVID-19. Sequences were obtained from peripheral blood. The gene calls are TRBV19 and TRBJ2-5; D is uncertain. CDR3 sequence reads: CASSPQYSTETQYF. As DNA, the CDR3 is TGTGCCAGTAGTCCCCAATACTCCACGGAGACCCAGTACTTC. The complete variable domain, with remaining parts taken from reference TRBV19 and TRBJ2-5, reads DGGITQSPKYLFRKEGQNVTLSCEQNLNHDAMYWYRQDPGQGLRLIYYSQIVNDFQKGDIAEGYSVSREKKESFPLTVTSAQKNPTAFYLCASSPQYSTETQYFGPGTRLLVL.